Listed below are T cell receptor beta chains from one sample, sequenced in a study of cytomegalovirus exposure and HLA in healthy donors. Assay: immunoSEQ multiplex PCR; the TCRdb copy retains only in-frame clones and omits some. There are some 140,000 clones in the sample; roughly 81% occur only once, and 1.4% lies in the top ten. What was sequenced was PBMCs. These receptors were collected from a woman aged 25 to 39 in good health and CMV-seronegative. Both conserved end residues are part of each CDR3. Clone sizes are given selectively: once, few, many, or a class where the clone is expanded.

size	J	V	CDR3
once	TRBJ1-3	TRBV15	CATSRDGGRETIYF
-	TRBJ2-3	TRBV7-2	CASSLDRGNTDTQYF
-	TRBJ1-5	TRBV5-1	CASSPPNPESNQPQHF
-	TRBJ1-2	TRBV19	CASSLGASNYGYTF
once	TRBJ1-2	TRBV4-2	CASSQEGELYGYTF
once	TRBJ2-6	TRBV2	CASSRGQSSGANVLTF
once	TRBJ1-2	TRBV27	CASSFLQGRDYGYTF
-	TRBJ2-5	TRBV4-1	CASSQDSVLAGNLKTQYF
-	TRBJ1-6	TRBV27	CASRIQGLGSPLHF
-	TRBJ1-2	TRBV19	CATARGIDGYTF
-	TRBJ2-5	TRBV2	CASSAEGTQYF
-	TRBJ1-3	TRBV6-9	CASRDRGNTIYF
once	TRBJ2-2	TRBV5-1	CASSLAIAGNGELFF
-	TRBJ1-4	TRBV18	CASSPPGQPNEKLFF
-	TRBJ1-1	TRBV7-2	CASSLVRVEAEAFF
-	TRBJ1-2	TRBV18	CASSPRVGSEYGYTF
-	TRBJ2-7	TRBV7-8	CASSLMGRDSSYEQYF
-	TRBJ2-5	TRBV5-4	CASSREWGGETQYF
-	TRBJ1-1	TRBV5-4	CASSSAPTGYAEAFF
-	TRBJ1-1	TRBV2	CASSVLAANTEAFF
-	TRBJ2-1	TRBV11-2	CASSPTSGGNNEQFF
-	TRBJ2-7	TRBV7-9	CASSPPGREVYEQYF
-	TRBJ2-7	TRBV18	CASSPPVLKTGGEQYF
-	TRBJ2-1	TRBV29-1	CSVDRRGGSYNEQFF
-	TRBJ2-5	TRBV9	CASSPSGQGTETQYF
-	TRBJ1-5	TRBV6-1	CASSEPGNQPQHF
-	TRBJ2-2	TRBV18	CASSGPGDGTGELFF
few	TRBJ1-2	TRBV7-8	CASSFGTGVGYGYTF
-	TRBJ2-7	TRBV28	CASSHPLSGGATYEQYF
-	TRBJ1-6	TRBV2	CASRPLLGGLSPLHF
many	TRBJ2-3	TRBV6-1	CASTLLAGGTDTQYF
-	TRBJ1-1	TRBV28	CASSLGDSLGTEAFF
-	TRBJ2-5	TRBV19	CASSYRGDHVAETQYF
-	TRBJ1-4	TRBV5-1	CASSLGTGVEKLFF
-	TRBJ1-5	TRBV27	CASSPGGNQPQHF
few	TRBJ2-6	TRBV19	CASKTAGANVLTF
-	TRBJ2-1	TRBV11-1	CASSLVGGKGNEQFF
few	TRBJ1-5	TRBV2	CASSEEQGNQPQHF
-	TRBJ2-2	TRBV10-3	CAISPTSGGTPTNTGELFF
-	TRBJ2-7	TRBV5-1	CASSLAVGFFYEQYF
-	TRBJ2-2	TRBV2	CASSPRGGAWTTGELFF
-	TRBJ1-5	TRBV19	CASRDRVFTNQPQHF
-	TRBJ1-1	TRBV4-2	CASSRSSGQGASGTEAFF
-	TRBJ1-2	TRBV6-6	CASSRGAPYGYTF
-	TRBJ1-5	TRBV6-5	CASSSGQLNQPQHF
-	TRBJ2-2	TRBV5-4	CASSLVRGANTGELFF
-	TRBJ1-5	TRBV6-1	CASSGTGGYQPQHF
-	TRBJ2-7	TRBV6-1	CASSDPLANSYEQYF
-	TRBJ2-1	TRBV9	CASSVDRLSYNEQFF
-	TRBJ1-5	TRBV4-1	CASSRAGGGFQHF
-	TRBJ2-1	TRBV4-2	CASGRSSGGADEQFF
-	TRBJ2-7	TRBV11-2	CASSLSLAGRLGYEQYF
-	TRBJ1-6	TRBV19	CASSMTGTGYSPLHF
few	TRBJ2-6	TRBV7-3	CASSSRPTGGSGANVLTF